The present entry profiles one T cell receptor beta chain with its context. The germline V gene has CDR1 SGHTA and CDR2 FQGNSA. The CDR3 runs 17 residues. Trimming took 2 bases from V and 2 from J; bases not matched to a gene: 7. This entry belongs to a study of beta chain features in type 1 diabetes. Study in general: Sorted cells numbering roughly 100,000,000 were examined across all samples.

All of the isolated RNA was reverse transcribed, so expressed TCRB transcripts were sequenced. Repertoires were generated with immunoSEQ multiplex PCR, while TCRdb's copy carries only in-frame clones and drops some. The sample contains some 900,000 clones, roughly 16% of which appear only once. Source material: naive CD4+ T cells from blood. The sequence was obtained from a woman younger than 35 in good health. V and J are TRBV7-2 and TRBJ2-3, with 10 nucleotides matching TRBD2. As DNA, the CDR3 is TGTGCCAGCAGCTTATCGATAGCGGGAGGTGCCACAGATACGCAGTATTTT. Translated, it gives CASSLSIAGGATDTQYF.